The clone carrying this TCR beta chain was detected a few times. The antigen remains undetermined. The source of the sample is a study of cytomegalovirus exposure and HLA in healthy donors. Study-level results: The authors listed 150 to 200 TCR beta chains as cytomegalovirus-associated.

This CDR3 has 15 residues. The junction had 5 bases not matched to a gene; V was cut back by 3 bases and J by 5 bases. Germline CDR1 reads MNHEY; CDR2 reads SMNVEV (reference sequence). Healthy individuals who donated bone marrow served as the donors. These donors counted as nominally healthy when sampled, but unrecorded immune exposures were likely. PCR primers comprised 60 Vbeta and 13 Jbeta primers. Here immunoSEQ multiplex PCR was the method, and the copy in TCRdb shows in-frame clones only, minus some. The data hold about 130,000 clones, with 66% observed a single time. V usage is TRBV27 and J usage is TRBJ2-1; 9 positions agree with TRBD1. The sequenced sample was PBMCs. The sequence derives from a human donor in good health. The CDR3 here is CASSFMGQGHNEQFF. DNA of the CDR3: TGTGCCAGCAGTTTTATGGGACAGGGTCACAATGAGCAGTTCTTC.